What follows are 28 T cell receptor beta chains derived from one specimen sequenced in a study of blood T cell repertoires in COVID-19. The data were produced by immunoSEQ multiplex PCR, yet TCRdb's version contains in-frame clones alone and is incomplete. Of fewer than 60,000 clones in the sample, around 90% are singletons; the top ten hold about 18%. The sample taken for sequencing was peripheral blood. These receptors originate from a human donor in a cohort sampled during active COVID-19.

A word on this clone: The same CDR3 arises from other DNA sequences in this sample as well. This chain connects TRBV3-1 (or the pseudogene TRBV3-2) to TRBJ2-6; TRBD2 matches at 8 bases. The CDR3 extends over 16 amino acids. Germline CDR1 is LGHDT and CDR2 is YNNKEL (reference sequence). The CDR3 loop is CDTCKRGGSGANVLTF. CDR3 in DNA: TGTGACACTTGCAAACGGGGGGGCTCTGGGGCCAACGTCCTGACTTTC.

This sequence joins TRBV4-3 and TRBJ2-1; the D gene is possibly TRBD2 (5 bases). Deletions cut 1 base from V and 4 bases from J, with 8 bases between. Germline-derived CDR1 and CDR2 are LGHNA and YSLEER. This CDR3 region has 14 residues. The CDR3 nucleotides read TGCGCCAGCAGCCAAGCCGCGGGTTACAATGAGCAGTTCTTC. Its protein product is CASSQAAGYNEQFF.

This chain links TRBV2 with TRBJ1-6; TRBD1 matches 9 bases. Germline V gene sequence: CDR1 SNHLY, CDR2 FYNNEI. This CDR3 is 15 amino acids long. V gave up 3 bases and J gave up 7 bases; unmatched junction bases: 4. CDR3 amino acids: CASSENRGHNSPLHF. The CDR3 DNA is TGTGCCAGCAGTGAGAACAGGGGGCACAATTCACCCCTCCACTTT.

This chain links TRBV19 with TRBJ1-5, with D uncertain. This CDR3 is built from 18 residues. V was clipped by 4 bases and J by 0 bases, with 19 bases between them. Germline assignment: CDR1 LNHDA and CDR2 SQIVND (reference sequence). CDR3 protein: CASSRYHLGLSSNQPQHF. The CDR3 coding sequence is TGTGCCAGTAGTAGATATCACCTTGGACTGTCTAGCAATCAGCCCCAGCATTTT.

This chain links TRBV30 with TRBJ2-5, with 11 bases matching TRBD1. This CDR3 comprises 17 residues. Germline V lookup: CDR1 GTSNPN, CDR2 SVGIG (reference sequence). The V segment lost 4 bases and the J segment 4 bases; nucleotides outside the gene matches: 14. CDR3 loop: CAWNAGQGVKVGETQYF. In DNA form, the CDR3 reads TGTGCCTGGAATGCGGGACAGGGGGTAAAAGTGGGAGAGACCCAGTACTTC.

The CDR3 DNA reads as TGTGCCAGCAGCGCCCGGGGGTACAATGAGCAGTTCTTC. Translated, it gives CASSARGYNEQFF. The genes are TRBV11-3 and TRBJ2-1; tentatively, D is TRBD2 (6 bases). Germline values: CDR1 SGHNT, CDR2 YENEEA. V was cut by 5 bases and J by 4 bases, with 9 bases left in between. The CDR3 loop spans 13 amino acids.

The CDR3 loop reads CASSYSAGGTYEQYF. The DNA for the CDR3 is TGTGCCAGCAGTTATAGCGCGGGGGGTACCTACGAGCAGTACTTC. The gene calls are TRBV6-2 or TRBV6-3 and TRBJ2-7; 8 bases fit TRBD2. The CDR3 consists of 15 residues. The germline gives CDR1 MNHEY, CDR2 SVGEGT. The V and J ends lost 3 bases and 2 bases, in that order; junction bases with no gene match: 6.

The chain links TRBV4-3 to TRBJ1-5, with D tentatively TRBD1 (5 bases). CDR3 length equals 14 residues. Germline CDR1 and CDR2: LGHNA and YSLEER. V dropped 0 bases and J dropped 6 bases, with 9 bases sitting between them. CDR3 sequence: CASSQEGRGQPQHF. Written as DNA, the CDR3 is TGCGCCAGCAGCCAAGAAGGTAGGGGTCAGCCCCAGCATTTT.

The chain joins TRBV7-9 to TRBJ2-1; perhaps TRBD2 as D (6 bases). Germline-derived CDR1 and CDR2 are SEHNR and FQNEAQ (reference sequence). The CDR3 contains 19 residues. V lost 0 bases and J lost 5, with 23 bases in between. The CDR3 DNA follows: TGTGCCAGCAGCTTAGCCGGAGGACCGGGACTTAACCTTAACAATGAGCAGTTCTTC. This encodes CASSLAGGPGLNLNNEQFF.

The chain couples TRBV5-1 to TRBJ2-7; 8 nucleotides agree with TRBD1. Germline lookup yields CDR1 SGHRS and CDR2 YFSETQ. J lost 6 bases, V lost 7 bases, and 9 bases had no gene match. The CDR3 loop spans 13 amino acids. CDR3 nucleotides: TGCGCCAGCCGCTCCGGGACAGGCCTCGAGCAGTACTTC. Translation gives CASRSGTGLEQYF.

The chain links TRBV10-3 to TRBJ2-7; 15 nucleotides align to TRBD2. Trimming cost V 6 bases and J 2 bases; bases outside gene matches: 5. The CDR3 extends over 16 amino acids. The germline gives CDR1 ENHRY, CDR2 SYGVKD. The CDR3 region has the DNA TGTGCCATCAGCGGGGGACTAGCGGGGGGAACCTACGAGCAGTACTTC. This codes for CAISGGLAGGTYEQYF.

The CDR3 loop is CASSYGDRSGRGKLFF. CDR3 coding DNA: TGTGCCAGCAGTTACGGAGACCGTTCCGGGAGGGGAAAACTGTTTTTT. The rearrangement links TRBV6-5 to TRBJ1-4; TRBD1 is a possible D gene (5 bases). This CDR3 is built from 16 residues. Trimming removed 2 bases from V and 10 bases from J, with 20 bases in between. Per germline, CDR1 MNHEY and CDR2 SVGAGI.

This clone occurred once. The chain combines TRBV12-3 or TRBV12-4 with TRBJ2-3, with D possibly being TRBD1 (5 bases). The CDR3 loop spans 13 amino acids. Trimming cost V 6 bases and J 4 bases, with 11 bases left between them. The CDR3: CASRGTGADTQYF. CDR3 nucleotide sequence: TGTGCCAGCAGAGGAACAGGAGCAGATACGCAGTATTTT.

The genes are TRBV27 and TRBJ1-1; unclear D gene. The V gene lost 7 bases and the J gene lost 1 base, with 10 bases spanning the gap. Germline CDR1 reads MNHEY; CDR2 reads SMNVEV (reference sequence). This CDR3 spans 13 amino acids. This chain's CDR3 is CASNRGGNTEAFF. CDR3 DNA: TGTGCCAGCAACCGGGGTGGGAACACTGAAGCTTTCTTT.

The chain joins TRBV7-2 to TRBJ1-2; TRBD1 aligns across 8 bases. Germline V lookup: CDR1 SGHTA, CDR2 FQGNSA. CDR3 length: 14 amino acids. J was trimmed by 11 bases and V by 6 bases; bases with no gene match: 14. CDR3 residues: CASRPSGTGRSYTF. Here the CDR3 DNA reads TGTGCCAGCAGGCCCTCCGGGACAGGTCGAAGTTACACCTTC.

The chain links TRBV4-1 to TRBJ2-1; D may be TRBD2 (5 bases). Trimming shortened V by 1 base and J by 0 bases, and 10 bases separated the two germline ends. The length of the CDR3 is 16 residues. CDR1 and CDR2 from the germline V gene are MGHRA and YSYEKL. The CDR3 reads CASSQGERRSYNEQFF. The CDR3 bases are TGCGCCAGCAGCCAAGGTGAGCGGCGCTCCTACAATGAGCAGTTCTTC.

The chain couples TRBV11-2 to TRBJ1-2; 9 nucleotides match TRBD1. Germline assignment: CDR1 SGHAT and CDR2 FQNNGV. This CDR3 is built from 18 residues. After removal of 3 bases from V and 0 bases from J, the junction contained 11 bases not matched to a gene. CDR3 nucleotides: TGTGCCAGCAGCTTCCGACGGACAGGGGCCGTAGCTAACTATGGCTACACCTTC. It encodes CASSFRRTGAVANYGYTF. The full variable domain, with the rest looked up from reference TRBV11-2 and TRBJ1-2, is EAGVAQSPRYKIIEKRQSVAFWCNPISGHATLYWYQQILGQGPKLLIQFQNNGVVDDSQLPKDRFSAERLKGVDSTLKIQPAKLEDSAVYLCASSFRRTGAVANYGYTFGSGTRLTVV.

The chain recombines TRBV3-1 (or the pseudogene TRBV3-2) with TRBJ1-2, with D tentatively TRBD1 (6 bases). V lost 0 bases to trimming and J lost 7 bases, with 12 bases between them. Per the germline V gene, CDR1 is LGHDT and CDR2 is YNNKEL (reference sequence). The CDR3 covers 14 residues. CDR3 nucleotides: TGTGCCAGCAGCCAAGACGGGGGGACAACTGGCTACACCTTC. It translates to CASSQDGGTTGYTF.

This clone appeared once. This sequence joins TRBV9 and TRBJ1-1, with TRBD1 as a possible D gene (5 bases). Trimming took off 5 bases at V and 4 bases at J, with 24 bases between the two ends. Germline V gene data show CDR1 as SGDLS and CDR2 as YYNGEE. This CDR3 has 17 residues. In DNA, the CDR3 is TGTGCCAGCAGTCGGATCAGGGTAGGAAATCCGGGCACTGAAGCTTTCTTT. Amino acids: CASSRIRVGNPGTEAFF. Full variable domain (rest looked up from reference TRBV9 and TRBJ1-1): DSGVTQTPKHLITATGQRVTLRCSPRSGDLSVYWYQQSLDQGLQFLIQYYNGEERAKGNILERFSAQQFPDLHSELNLSSLELGDSALYFCASSRIRVGNPGTEAFFGQGTRLTVV.

The CDR3 loop is CASSDLQGARTGELFF. The CDR3, as DNA: TGTGCCAGCAGTGACCTACAGGGGGCGCGCACCGGGGAGCTGTTTTTT. J is TRBJ2-2 and V is TRBV2, with 9 bases identical to TRBD1. With V trimmed by 3 bases and J by 4 bases, 6 bases remained unmatched. The CDR3 extends over 16 amino acids. Germline V CDR1 and CDR2: SNHLY, FYNNEI. Together with reference TRBV2 and TRBJ2-2, the CDR3 gives the full variable domain: EPEVTQTPSHQVTQMGQEVILRCVPISNHLYFYWYRQILGQKVEFLVSFYNNEISEKSEIFDDQFSVERPDGSNFTLKIRSTKLEDSAMYFCASSDLQGARTGELFFGEGSRLTVL.

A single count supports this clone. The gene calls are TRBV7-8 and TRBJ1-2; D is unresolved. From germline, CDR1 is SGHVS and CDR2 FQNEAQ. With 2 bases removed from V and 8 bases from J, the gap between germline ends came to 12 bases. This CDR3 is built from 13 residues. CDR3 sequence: CASSLSGISGYTF. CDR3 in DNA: TGTGCCAGCAGCTTATCAGGCATTTCGGGCTACACCTTC.

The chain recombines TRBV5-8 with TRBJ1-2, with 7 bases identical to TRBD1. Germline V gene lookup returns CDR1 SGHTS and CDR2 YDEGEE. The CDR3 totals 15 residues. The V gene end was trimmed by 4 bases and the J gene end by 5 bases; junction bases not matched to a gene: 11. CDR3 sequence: CASSPDRLLGYGYTF. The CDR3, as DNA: TGTGCCAGCAGCCCGGACAGGCTTTTAGGATATGGCTACACCTTC. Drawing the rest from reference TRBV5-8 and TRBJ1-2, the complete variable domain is EAGVTQSPTHLIKTRGQQATLRCSPISGHTSVYWYQQALGLGLQFLLWYDEGEERNRGNFPPRFSGRQFPNYSSELNVNALELEDSALYLCASSPDRLLGYGYTFGSGTRLTVV.

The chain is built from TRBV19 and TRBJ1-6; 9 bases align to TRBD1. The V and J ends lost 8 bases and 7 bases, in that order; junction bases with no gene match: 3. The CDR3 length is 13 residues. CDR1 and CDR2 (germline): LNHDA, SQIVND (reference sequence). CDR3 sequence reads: CASGGTGNSPLHF. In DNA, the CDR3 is TGTGCCAGTGGGGGGACAGGGAATTCACCCCTCCACTTT.

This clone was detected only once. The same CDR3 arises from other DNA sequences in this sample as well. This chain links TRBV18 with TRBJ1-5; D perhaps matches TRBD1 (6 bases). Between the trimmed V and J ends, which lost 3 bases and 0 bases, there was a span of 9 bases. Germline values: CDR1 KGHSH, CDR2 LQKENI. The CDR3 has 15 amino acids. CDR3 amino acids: CASSPGQNSNQPQHF. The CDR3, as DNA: TGTGCCAGCTCACCCGGACAGAATAGCAATCAGCCCCAGCATTTT. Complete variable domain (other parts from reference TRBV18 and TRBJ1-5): NAGVMQNPRHLVRRRGQEARLRCSPMKGHSHVYWYRQLPEEGLKFMVYLQKENIIDESGMPKERFSAEFPKEGPSILRIQQVVRGDSAAYFCASSPGQNSNQPQHFGDGTRLSIL.

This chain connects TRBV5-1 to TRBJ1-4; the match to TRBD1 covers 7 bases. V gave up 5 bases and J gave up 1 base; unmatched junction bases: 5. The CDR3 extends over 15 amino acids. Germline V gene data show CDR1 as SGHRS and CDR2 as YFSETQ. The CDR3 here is CASRFQGGTNEKLFF. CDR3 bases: TGCGCCAGCAGGTTCCAGGGGGGAACTAATGAAAAACTGTTTTTT.

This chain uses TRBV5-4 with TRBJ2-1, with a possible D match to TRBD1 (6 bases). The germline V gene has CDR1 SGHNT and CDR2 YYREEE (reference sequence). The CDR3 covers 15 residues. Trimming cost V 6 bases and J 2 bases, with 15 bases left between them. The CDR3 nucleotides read TGTGCCAGCACCCAATCAGGGGCGACCTACAATGAGCAGTTCTTC. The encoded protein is CASTQSGATYNEQFF.

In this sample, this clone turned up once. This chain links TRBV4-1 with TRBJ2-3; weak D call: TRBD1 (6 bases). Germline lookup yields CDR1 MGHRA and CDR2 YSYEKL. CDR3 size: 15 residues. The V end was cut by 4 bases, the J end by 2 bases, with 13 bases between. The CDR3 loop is CASSPGGQPTDTQYF. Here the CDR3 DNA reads TGCGCCAGCAGCCCAGGCGGACAGCCCACAGATACGCAGTATTTT.

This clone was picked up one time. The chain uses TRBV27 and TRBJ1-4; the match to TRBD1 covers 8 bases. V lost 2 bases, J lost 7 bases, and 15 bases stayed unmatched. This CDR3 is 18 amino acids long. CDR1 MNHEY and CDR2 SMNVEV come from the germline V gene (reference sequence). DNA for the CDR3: TGTGCCAGCAGTTTAACCGGGACAGGCGTTATTTTCGGTGAAAAACTGTTTTTT. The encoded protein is CASSLTGTGVIFGEKLFF.